This passage covers 16 T cell receptor beta chains from one sample sequenced in a study of Graves' ophthalmopathy and Graves' hyperthyroidism. RNA transcripts provided the template for amplifying TCR beta CDR3 regions. First-round RT-PCR used HTBI primers; second-round multiplex PCR followed. TCRdb reanalysed the multiplex PCR reads using MiXCR and keeps one entry per CDR3 protein. The sample lists approximately 700,000 distinct CDR3 sequences, just over 40% occurring once. Sample: peripheral blood. The receptors come from an adult man with Graves' ophthalmopathy.

CDR3 nucleotides: TGTGCCAGCAGTTACTCGATGGGGTCACCCCTCCACTTT. Translated: CASSYSMGSPLHF. This chain links TRBV6-6 with TRBJ1-6; D unresolved. Trimming removed 0 bases at V and 10 bases at J, with 7 bases between. The germline CDR1 and CDR2 sequences are MNHNY and SVGAGI (reference sequence). CDR3 size: 13 residues.

This clonotype was recorded only once. This may arise from a read error, as a much more abundant clone is one base away. This chain links TRBV2 with TRBJ2-5, with D unresolved. The CDR3 has 15 residues. Germline lookup yields CDR1 SNHLY and CDR2 FYNNEI. Between the trimmed V and J ends, which lost 6 bases and 1 base, there was a span of 15 bases. The CDR3 reads CASSLRNQLQETQYF. CDR3 coding DNA: TGTGCCAGCAGCCTTCGGAACCAGCTCCAAGAGACCCAGTACTTC.

The CDR3 DNA reads as TGTGCCACCAGCAGGTTAGGGGCACAAGAGACCCAGTACTTC. Its translation: CATSRLGAQETQYF. This rearrangement joins TRBV15 to TRBJ2-5; D might be TRBD1 (5 bases). Germline V gene sequence: CDR1 LNHNV, CDR2 YYDKDF (reference sequence). The V and J ends lost 3 bases and 2 bases respectively, with 10 bases between them. The CDR3 length is 14 residues.

In its sample, this clonotype was seen many times. The chain is built from TRBV7-2 and TRBJ1-5; no reliable D call. Germline V lookup: CDR1 SGHTA, CDR2 FQGNSA. V was clipped by 1 base and J by 6 bases, with 16 bases between them. CDR3 length equals 16 residues. The CDR3 protein is CASSLGSSARGQPQHF. The CDR3 bases are TGTGCCAGCAGCTTAGGATCCAGCGCCCGGGGTCAGCCCCAGCATTTT.

The table lists this clonotype with a few counts. The chain combines TRBV6-6 with TRBJ2-5, with D maybe TRBD2 (6 bases). Trimming left V 3 bases short and J 7 bases short, with 15 bases between. Germline values: CDR1 MNHNY, CDR2 SVGAGI (reference sequence). This CDR3 comprises 14 residues. CDR3 sequence: CASSYRSGRRTQYF. CDR3 DNA: TGTGCCAGCAGTTATCGGTCAGGGAGGAGGACCCAGTACTTC.

In the case of this clonotype: A much larger clone is a single base away; this may be a read error. The chain links TRBV19 to TRBJ1-2, with TRBD1 matching over 7 bases. Germline lookup yields CDR1 LNHDA and CDR2 SQIVND (reference sequence). With V trimmed by 4 bases and J by 4 bases, 9 bases remained unmatched. This CDR3 spans 15 amino acids. The CDR3 region has the DNA TGTGCCAGTAGTAAGGACAGGTTGGGCGTCTATGGCTACACCTTC. This encodes CASSKDRLGVYGYTF.

This clonotype has a handful of counts. The chain links TRBV5-4 to TRBJ2-5; 7 nucleotides agree with TRBD1. Germline CDR1 is SGHNT and CDR2 is YYREEE (reference sequence). V was pared by 4 bases and J by 1 base, with 7 bases of the junction left unmatched. The CDR3 sequence is 15 residues long. DNA for the CDR3: TGTGCCAGCAGCCCGGGCCGGGACAGCCAAGAGACCCAGTACTTC. It is translated as CASSPGRDSQETQYF.

This clonotype was detected many times. CDR3 residues: CASIPTLTQNTEAFF. For the CDR3, the DNA is TGTGCCTCCATTCCGACACTTACCCAGAACACTGAAGCTTTCTTT. This chain uses TRBV10-3 with TRBJ1-1; no reliable D call. Between the trimmed V and J ends, which lost 11 bases and 1 base, there was a span of 20 bases. This CDR3 comprises 15 residues. CDR1 ENHRY and CDR2 SYGVKD come from the germline V gene.

The chain couples TRBV20-1 to TRBJ1-2; no clear D gene. Germline CDR1 DFQATT, CDR2 SNEGSKA (reference sequence). CDR3 length: 12 residues. With 3 bases removed from V and 4 bases from J, the gap between germline ends came to 9 bases. The CDR3 here is CSASSFLYGYTF. The DNA for the CDR3 is TGCAGTGCTAGTTCCTTTCTCTATGGCTACACCTTC.

The rearrangement joins TRBV10-3 to TRBJ2-5, with D possibly TRBD2 on 5 matching bases. The CDR3 runs to 12 residues. Germline-derived CDR1 and CDR2 are ENHRY and SYGVKD. The V and J ends lost 1 base and 11 bases respectively, with 11 bases between them. CDR3: CAISELVEGQYF. The CDR3, as DNA: TGTGCCATCAGTGAGTTGGTAGAGGGACAGTACTTC.

In its sample, this clonotype was seen many times. The chain uses TRBV6-5 and TRBJ1-1; D not resolved. CDR1 and CDR2 (germline): MNHEY, SVGAGI. V lost 6 bases to trimming and J lost 8 bases, with 10 bases between them. This CDR3 region has 11 residues. The CDR3 bases are TGTGCCAGCAGCTATGAAGAAGAAGCTTTCTTT. Protein product: CASSYEEEAFF.

This clonotype was observed a few times. The chain combines TRBV7-9 with TRBJ2-7; 9 bases fit TRBD1. Germline CDR1 and CDR2: SEHNR and FQNEAQ (reference sequence). The CDR3 extends over 15 amino acids. V lost 1 base and J lost 5; bases outside the gene matches: 6. CDR3 amino acids: CASSLVGTGYHEQYF. CDR3 coding DNA: TGTGCCAGCAGCTTAGTCGGGACAGGGTACCACGAGCAGTACTTC.

This chain connects TRBV29-1 to TRBJ2-5, with 9 bases fitting TRBD2. With V trimmed by 4 bases and J by 3 bases, 3 bases remained unmatched. Germline CDR1 reads SQVTM; CDR2 reads ANQGSEA. The length of the CDR3 is 13 residues. The CDR3 sequence: CSVGLAEKETQYF. Here the CDR3 DNA reads TGCAGCGTTGGACTAGCGGAGAAAGAGACCCAGTACTTC.

This chain connects TRBV10-1 to TRBJ2-1, with D unresolved. The CDR3 has 13 amino acids. Germline V gene sequence: CDR1 WNHNN, CDR2 SYGVQD (reference sequence). Trimming stripped 0 bases from V and 7 bases from J, with 7 bases between. The CDR3 coding sequence is TGCGCCAGCAGTGAGTCGGTACAGAATGAGCAGTTCTTC. It encodes CASSESVQNEQFF.

The rearrangement uses TRBV11-2 and TRBJ1-4; D ambiguous. This CDR3 region has 15 residues. V was cut by 5 bases and J by 8 bases, with 18 bases left in between. Germline V gene lookup returns CDR1 SGHAT and CDR2 FQNNGV. The CDR3 bases are TGTGCCAGCAGCCAAGATAGTGGCATACGGGAAAAACTGTTTTTT. This encodes CASSQDSGIREKLFF.

The chain couples TRBV9 to TRBJ2-7; D may be TRBD1 (6 bases). This CDR3 has 16 residues. Trimming stripped 3 bases from V and 4 bases from J, with 20 bases between. Germline loops: CDR1 SGDLS, CDR2 YYNGEE. The CDR3 nucleotides read TGTGCCAGCAGCGCACGAACGGGGACAAACGTTTACGAGCAGTACTTC. Protein: CASSARTGTNVYEQYF.